A selection of T cell receptor beta chains follows, all from one sample in a study of identifying expanded T cells in peripheral blood. TCRdb's copy holds only in-frame clones and misses some; the assay was immunoSEQ multiplex PCR. This sample yields 90,000 to 95,000 clones, of which over 75% are seen a single time; 4.5% to 7% belongs to the top ten. The sequenced material came from blood. Every receptor here comes from a person aged 18 to 70 in good health. Each CDR3 is given with its conserved first and last residue. D genes are given only for firm matches. The size entry is marked missing in some rows and otherwise reads once, few, many or a size class.

CDR3aa | CDR3nt | j_gene | abundance | d_gene | v_gene
CASSPSVGTGDNQPQHF | TGTGCCAGCAGCCCCTCGGTTGGGACAGGAGATAATCAGCCCCAGCATTTT | TRBJ1-5 | . | TRBD1 | TRBV7-8
CASSYSPSGSSYEQYF | TGTGCCAGCAGTTACTCTCCTAGCGGGAGCTCCTACGAGCAGTACTTC | TRBJ2-7 | . | TRBD2 | TRBV6-6
CAISAGTSGTSEQYF | TGTGCCATCAGTGCCGGGACTAGCGGGACCTCAGAGCAGTACTTC | TRBJ2-7 | . | TRBD2 | TRBV10-3
CASRPGQGSYEQYF | TGTGCCAGCAGGCCGGGACAGGGTTCCTACGAGCAGTACTTC | TRBJ2-7 | . | TRBD1 | TRBV6-1
CATSRGAGPSYEQYF | TGTGCCACCAGCAGAGGAGCAGGGCCTTCCTACGAGCAGTACTTC | TRBJ2-7 | . | . | TRBV15
CASSQEWGHEQYF | TGTGCCAGCAGCCAAGAATGGGGGCACGAGCAGTACTTC | TRBJ2-7 | . | . | TRBV4-2
CASSSLTGGPEAFF | TGTGCCAGCAGTTCCCTGACAGGGGGCCCTGAAGCTTTCTTT | TRBJ1-1 | . | TRBD1 | TRBV6-5
CASSRTDSNEKLFF | TGCGCCAGCAGCCGGACAGACTCGAATGAAAAACTGTTTTTT | TRBJ1-4 | once | . | TRBV5-1
CASSPTTGRNTEAFF | TGCGCCAGCAGCCCGACGACAGGGCGGAACACTGAAGCTTTCTTT | TRBJ1-1 | . | TRBD1 | TRBV5-1
CASSAQGNTEAFF | TGCGCCAGCAGCGCACAGGGGAACACTGAAGCTTTCTTT | TRBJ1-1 | . | . | TRBV5-1
CASSLEGTGSYNSPLHF | TGTGCCAGCAGCTTGGAAGGGACAGGTTCCTATAATTCACCCCTCCACTTT | TRBJ1-6 | . | TRBD1 | TRBV5-4
CASSSLAGPYEQYF | TGTGCCAGCAGTTCTCTCGCAGGCCCCTACGAGCAGTACTTC | TRBJ2-7 | . | . | TRBV27
CASSLSGRRNNEQFF | TGTGCCAGCAGCCTCAGCGGGAGAAGGAACAATGAGCAGTTCTTC | TRBJ2-1 | . | TRBD2 | TRBV7-2
CASSEVSPYEQYF | TGTGCCAGCAGTGAAGTGAGCCCCTACGAGCAGTACTTC | TRBJ2-7 | . | . | TRBV6-1
CASSLWLAGGNEQFF | TGTGCCAGCAGCTTATGGCTAGCGGGAGGCAATGAGCAGTTCTTC | TRBJ2-1 | once | TRBD2 | TRBV11-2
CATSRDDLGIREQYF | TGTGCCACCAGCAGAGATGATCTGGGGATCCGCGAGCAGTACTTC | TRBJ2-7 | . | . | TRBV15
CASSQEPGGGGEQFF | TGCGCCAGCAGCCAAGAACCAGGGGGCGGCGGTGAGCAGTTCTTC | TRBJ2-1 | . | TRBD1 | TRBV4-1
CASSSGQTTMNTEAFF | TGTGCCAGCAGCTCGGGACAGACTACAATGAACACTGAAGCTTTCTTT | TRBJ1-1 | . | TRBD1 | TRBV11-2
CASRGRLAGVSYEQYF | TGTGCCAGCAGGGGGAGACTAGCGGGAGTGTCCTACGAGCAGTACTTC | TRBJ2-7 | . | TRBD2 | TRBV2
CASSLKSYTMNTEAFF | TGTGCCAGCAGTTTAAAAAGCTACACGATGAACACTGAAGCTTTCTTT | TRBJ1-1 | . | . | TRBV27
CASSQTQDQPQHF | TGTGCCAGCAGCCAAACACAGGATCAGCCCCAGCATTTT | TRBJ1-5 | . | . | TRBV6-1
CASSYNRGDYGYTF | TGTGCCAGCAGTTACAACAGGGGTGACTATGGCTACACCTTC | TRBJ1-2 | . | TRBD1 | TRBV6-5
CSVPEVGGYTF | TGCAGCGTCCCAGAGGTGGGTGGCTACACCTTC | TRBJ1-2 | . | . | TRBV29-1
CAATGNLETQYF | TGTGCCGCCACAGGGAATCTAGAGACCCAGTACTTC | TRBJ2-5 | . | . | TRBV6-1
CASSVGPGGTQPQHF | TGCGCCAGCAGTGTCGGCCCCGGGGGGACTCAGCCCCAGCATTTT | TRBJ1-5 | . | . | TRBV5-1
CASRPGQGFTRQYF | TGTGCCAGCAGGCCGGGACAGGGATTTACGAGGCAGTACTTC | TRBJ2-7 | few | TRBD1 | TRBV6-1
CASSFFRGLSTEAFF | TGTGCCAGCAGCTTCTTTAGGGGCTTGAGCACTGAAGCTTTCTTT | TRBJ1-1 | . | . | TRBV7-9
CASSAGLAGGDQETQYF | TGTGCCAGCAGCGCGGGACTAGCGGGAGGGGACCAAGAGACCCAGTACTTC | TRBJ2-5 | . | TRBD2 | TRBV9
CASTEAGYPPGELFF | TGTGCCAGCACCGAAGCGGGATACCCCCCCGGGGAGCTGTTTTTT | TRBJ2-2 | . | TRBD2 | TRBV27
CASSEAQSGIGAKNIQYF | TGTGCCAGCAGTGAAGCCCAGAGCGGGATCGGGGCCAAAAACATTCAGTACTTC | TRBJ2-4 | . | TRBD2 | TRBV6-1
CASSLSWTEETQYF | TGTGCCAGCAGCTTGAGTTGGACAGAAGAGACCCAGTACTTC | TRBJ2-5 | . | . | TRBV11-2
CASSPLEMETQYF | TGTGCCAGCTCACCACTTGAGATGGAGACCCAGTACTTC | TRBJ2-5 | . | . | TRBV18
CASSFSGDYSPLHF | TGTGCCAGCAGCTTTTCAGGGGATTATTCACCCCTCCACTTT | TRBJ1-6 | . | . | TRBV7-9
CASSSLAGRNEQFF | TGCGCCAGCAGCTCGCTAGCGGGGCGCAATGAGCAGTTCTTC | TRBJ2-1 | . | TRBD2 | TRBV5-1
CASSGTTVGELFF | TGTGCCAGCAGCGGGACTACGGTCGGGGAGCTGTTTTTT | TRBJ2-2 | . | TRBD2 | TRBV7-9
CASSRRGLPRPPHEQYF | TGTGCCAGCTCACGCCGGGGACTCCCGAGGCCCCCCCACGAGCAGTACTTC | TRBJ2-7 | . | . | TRBV18
CASNLGRDLNTEAFF | TGTGCCAGTAATCTCGGGCGGGACCTGAACACTGAAGCTTTCTTT | TRBJ1-1 | . | . | TRBV19
CASTGGSGWSNTEAFF | TGCGCCAGTACAGGGGGCTCCGGATGGAGCAACACTGAAGCTTTCTTT | TRBJ1-1 | . | TRBD1 | TRBV5-1
CATLDRATDTQYF | TGTGCCACGCTGGACAGGGCCACAGATACGCAGTATTTT | TRBJ2-3 | . | TRBD1 | TRBV2
CASYSSTDTQYF | TGCGCCAGCTACTCTAGCACAGATACGCAGTATTTT | TRBJ2-3 | once | . | TRBV5-1
CATGLAGGPIHEQYF | TGTGCCACCGGACTAGCGGGGGGGCCGATCCACGAGCAGTACTTC | TRBJ2-7 | . | TRBD2 | TRBV2
CASGGLGTSKQFF | TGTGCCAGCGGGGGACTTGGGACTAGCAAGCAGTTCTTC | TRBJ2-1 | . | TRBD2 | TRBV6-5
CASSLGQEETQYF | TGTGCCAGCAGCTTGGGACAAGAAGAGACCCAGTACTTC | TRBJ2-5 | . | . | TRBV9
CASSRTSGISYEQYF | TGTGCCAGTAGCCGAACTAGCGGAATCTCCTACGAGCAGTACTTC | TRBJ2-7 | . | TRBD2 | TRBV19
CASRGQTLPNSPLHF | TGTGCCAGCAGGGGGCAGACCCTACCGAATTCACCCCTCCACTTT | TRBJ1-6 | . | . | TRBV6-1
CASSRASGRWSLGETQYF | TGTGCCAGTAGTAGGGCTTCGGGCCGCTGGTCATTAGGGGAGACCCAGTACTTC | TRBJ2-5 | . | . | TRBV19
CASSDGGSGGQYIQYF | TGTGCCAGCAGTGACGGAGGTAGCGGGGGTCAATACATTCAGTACTTC | TRBJ2-4 | . | TRBD2 | TRBV2
CAWRSDSYEQYF | TGTGCCTGGAGATCAGATTCCTACGAGCAGTACTTC | TRBJ2-7 | . | . | TRBV30
CASSYSGTVGNTIYF | TGTGCCAGCAGTTACTCAGGGACGGTCGGAAACACCATATATTTT | TRBJ1-3 | once | . | TRBV6-5
CASSDAACGNTIYF | TGTGCCAGCAGTGACGCAGCTTGCGGAAACACCATATATTTT | TRBJ1-3 | . | . | TRBV6-4
CASRDPGQGSPLHF | TGTGCCAGCAGGGACCCGGGACAGGGGTCACCCCTCCACTTT | TRBJ1-6 | . | TRBD1 | TRBV27
CASSQAGQTSGVSGANVLTF | TGCGCCAGCAGCCAAGCCGGTCAGACTAGCGGGGTCTCTGGGGCCAACGTCCTGACTTTC | TRBJ2-6 | . | TRBD2 | TRBV4-1
CASSVGFGGGNTIYF | TGTGCCAGCAGCGTAGGATTTGGAGGAGGAAACACCATATATTTT | TRBJ1-3 | . | . | TRBV9
CASSAGTETYSNQPQHF | TGTGCCAGCAGTGCCGGGACGGAGACTTATAGCAATCAGCCCCAGCATTTT | TRBJ1-5 | . | . | TRBV25-1
CASSSGQGKDYNEQFF | TGTGCCAGCAGCTCAGGACAGGGAAAGGATTACAATGAGCAGTTCTTC | TRBJ2-1 | . | TRBD1 | TRBV5-4
CASSLLPLGGTDTQYF | TGTGCCAGCAGCTTATTACCCCTCGGGGGCACAGATACGCAGTATTTT | TRBJ2-3 | . | . | TRBV7-2
CASSLNGGPTDTQYF | TGTGCCAGCTCCCTAAACGGGGGACCCACAGATACGCAGTATTTT | TRBJ2-3 | . | . | TRBV18
CASSPRLAGGLNEQFF | TGTGCCAGCAGCCCGAGACTAGCGGGGGGCCTAAATGAGCAGTTCTTC | TRBJ2-1 | once | TRBD2 | TRBV9
CAWSKGGKIYEQYF | TGTGCCTGGAGTAAGGGCGGGAAAATCTACGAGCAGTACTTC | TRBJ2-7 | . | . | TRBV30